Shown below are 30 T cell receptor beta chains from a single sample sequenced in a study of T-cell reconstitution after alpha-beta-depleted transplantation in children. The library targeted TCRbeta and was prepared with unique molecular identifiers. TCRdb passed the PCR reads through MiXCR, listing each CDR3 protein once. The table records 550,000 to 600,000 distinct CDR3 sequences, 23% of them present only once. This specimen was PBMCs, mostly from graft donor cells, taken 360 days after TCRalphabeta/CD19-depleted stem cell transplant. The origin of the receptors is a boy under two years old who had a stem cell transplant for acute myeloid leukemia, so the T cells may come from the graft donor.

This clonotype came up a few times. The CDR3 protein is CSANPTLSEAFF. In DNA form, the CDR3 reads TGCAGTGCTAACCCGACATTGTCTGAAGCTTTCTTT. The chain carries TRBV20-1 and TRBJ1-1; no firm D call. Germline values: CDR1 DFQATT, CDR2 SNEGSKA (reference sequence). Deletions cut 4 bases from V and 6 bases from J, with 12 bases between. CDR3 size: 12 residues.

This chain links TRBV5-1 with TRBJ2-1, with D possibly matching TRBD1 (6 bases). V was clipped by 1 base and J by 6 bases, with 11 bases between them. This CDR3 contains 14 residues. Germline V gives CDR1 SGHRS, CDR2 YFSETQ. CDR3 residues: CASSLNDRPNEQFF. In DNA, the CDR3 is TGCGCCAGCAGCTTGAATGACAGGCCCAATGAGCAGTTCTTC.

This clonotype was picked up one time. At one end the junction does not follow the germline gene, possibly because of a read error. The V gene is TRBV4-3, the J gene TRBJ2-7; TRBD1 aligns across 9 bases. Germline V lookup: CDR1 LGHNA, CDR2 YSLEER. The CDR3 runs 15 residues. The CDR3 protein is CASSQDWDRAYEQDF. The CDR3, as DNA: TGCGCCAGCAGCCAAGATTGGGACAGGGCCTACGAGCAGGACTTC.

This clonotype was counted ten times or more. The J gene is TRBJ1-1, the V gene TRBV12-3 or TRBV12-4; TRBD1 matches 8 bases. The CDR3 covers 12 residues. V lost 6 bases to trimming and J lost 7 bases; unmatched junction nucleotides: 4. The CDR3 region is CASRNGQGEAFF. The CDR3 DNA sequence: TGTGCCAGCAGGAACGGACAGGGTGAAGCTTTCTTT.

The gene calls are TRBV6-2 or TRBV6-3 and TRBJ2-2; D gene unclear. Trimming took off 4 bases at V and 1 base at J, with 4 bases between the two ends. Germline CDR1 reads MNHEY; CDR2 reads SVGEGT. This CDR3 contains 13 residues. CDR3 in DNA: TGTGCCAGCAGTTGGCTGAACACCGGGGAGCTGTTTTTT. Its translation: CASSWLNTGELFF.

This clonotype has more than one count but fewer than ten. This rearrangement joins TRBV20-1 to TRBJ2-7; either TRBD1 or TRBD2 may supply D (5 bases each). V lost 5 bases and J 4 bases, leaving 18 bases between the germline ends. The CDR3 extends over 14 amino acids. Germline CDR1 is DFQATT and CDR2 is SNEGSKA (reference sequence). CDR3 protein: CSAPWGSSPYEQYF. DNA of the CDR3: TGCAGTGCTCCATGGGGGTCTTCCCCTTACGAGCAGTACTTC.

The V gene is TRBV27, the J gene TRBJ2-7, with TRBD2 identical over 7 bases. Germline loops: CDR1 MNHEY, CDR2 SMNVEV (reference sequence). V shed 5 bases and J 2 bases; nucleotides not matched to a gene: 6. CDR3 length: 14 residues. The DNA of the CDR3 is TGTGCCAGCAGTCCCCTGGGAGGGGCCTACGAGCAGTACTTC. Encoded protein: CASSPLGGAYEQYF.

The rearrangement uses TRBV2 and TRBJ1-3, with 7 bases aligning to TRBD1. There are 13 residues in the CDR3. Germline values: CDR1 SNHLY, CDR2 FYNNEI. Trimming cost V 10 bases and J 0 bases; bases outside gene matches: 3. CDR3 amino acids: CANQGDSGNTIYF. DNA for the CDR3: TGTGCCAACCAGGGGGACTCTGGAAACACCATATATTTT.

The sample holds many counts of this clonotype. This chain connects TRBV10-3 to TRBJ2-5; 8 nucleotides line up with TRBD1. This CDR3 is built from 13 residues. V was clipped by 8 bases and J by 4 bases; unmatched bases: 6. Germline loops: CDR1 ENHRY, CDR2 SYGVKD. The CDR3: CAIGQGRGETQYF. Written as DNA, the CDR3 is TGTGCCATCGGACAGGGTAGAGGAGAGACCCAGTACTTC.

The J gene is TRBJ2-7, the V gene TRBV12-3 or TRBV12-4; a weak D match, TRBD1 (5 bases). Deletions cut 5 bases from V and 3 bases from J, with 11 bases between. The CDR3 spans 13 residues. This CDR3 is CASSPGMNYEQYV. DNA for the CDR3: TGTGCCAGCAGTCCAGGGATGAACTACGAGCAGTACGTC.

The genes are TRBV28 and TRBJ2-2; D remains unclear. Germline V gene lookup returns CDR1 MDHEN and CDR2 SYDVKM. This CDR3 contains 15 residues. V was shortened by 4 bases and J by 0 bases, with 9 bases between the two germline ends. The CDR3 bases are TGTGCCAGCAGTTGGGTGCTCGCGAACACCGGGGAGCTGTTTTTT. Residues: CASSWVLANTGELFF.

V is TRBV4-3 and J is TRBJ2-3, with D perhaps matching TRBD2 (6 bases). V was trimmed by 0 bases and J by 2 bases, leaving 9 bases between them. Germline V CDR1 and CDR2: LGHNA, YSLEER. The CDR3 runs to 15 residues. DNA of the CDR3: TGCGCCAGCAGCCAAGAGGGGGGTACCACAGATACGCAGTATTTT. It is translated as CASSQEGGTTDTQYF.

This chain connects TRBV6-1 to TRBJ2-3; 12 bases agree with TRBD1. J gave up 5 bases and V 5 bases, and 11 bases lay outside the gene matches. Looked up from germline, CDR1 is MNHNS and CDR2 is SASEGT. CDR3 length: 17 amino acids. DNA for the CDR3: TGTGCCAGCAGTCGTCGCCCGGGACAGGGGGCAGGAGATACGCAGTATTTT. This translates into CASSRRPGQGAGDTQYF.

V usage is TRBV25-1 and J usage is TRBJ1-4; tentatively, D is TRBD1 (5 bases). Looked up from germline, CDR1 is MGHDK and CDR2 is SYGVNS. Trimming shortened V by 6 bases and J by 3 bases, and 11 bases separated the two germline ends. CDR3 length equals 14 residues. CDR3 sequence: CASRSRVANEKLFF. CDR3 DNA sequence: TGTGCCAGCAGAAGCAGGGTGGCTAATGAAAAACTGTTTTTT.

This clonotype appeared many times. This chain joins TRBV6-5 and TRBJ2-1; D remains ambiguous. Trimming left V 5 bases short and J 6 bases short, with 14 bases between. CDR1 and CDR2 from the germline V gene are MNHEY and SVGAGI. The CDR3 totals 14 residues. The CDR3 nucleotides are TGTGCCAGCAGTCCCGGCCCCACAATCAATGAGCAGTTCTTC. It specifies CASSPGPTINEQFF.

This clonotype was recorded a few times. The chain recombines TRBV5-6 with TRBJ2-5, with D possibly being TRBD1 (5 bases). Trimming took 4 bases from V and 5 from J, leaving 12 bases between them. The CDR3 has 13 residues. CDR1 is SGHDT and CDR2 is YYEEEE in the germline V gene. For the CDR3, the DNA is TGTGCCAGCAGCGGAGACAGTCCCGAGACCCAGTACTTC. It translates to CASSGDSPETQYF.

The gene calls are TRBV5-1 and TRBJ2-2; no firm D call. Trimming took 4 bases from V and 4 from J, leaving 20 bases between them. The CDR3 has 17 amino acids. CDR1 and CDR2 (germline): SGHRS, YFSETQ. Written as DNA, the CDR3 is TGCGCCAGCAGCCTGGCTGGACGAACGCATGGCACCGGGGAGCTGTTTTTT. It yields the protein CASSLAGRTHGTGELFF.

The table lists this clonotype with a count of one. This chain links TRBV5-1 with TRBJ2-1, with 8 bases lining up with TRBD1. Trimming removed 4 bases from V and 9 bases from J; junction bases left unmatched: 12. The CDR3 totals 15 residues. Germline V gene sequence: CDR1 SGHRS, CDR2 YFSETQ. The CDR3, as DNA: TGCGCCAGCAGCACAGGAAGGGCAGGGGGCATTGAGCAGTTCTTC. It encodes CASSTGRAGGIEQFF.

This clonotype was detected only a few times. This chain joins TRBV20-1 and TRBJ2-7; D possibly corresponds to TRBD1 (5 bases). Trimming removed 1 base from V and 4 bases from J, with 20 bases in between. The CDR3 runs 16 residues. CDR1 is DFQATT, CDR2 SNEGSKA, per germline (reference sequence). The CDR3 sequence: CSARALDSHLRYEQYV. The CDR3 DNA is TGCAGTGCTAGAGCGCTAGACAGCCACCTCAGGTACGAGCAGTACGTC.

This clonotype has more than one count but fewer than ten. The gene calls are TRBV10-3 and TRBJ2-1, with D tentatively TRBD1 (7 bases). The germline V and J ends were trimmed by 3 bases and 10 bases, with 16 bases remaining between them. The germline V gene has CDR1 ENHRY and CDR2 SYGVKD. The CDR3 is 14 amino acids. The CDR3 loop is CAISDPGGIWEQFF. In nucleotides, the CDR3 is TGTGCCATCAGTGATCCAGGGGGGATTTGGGAGCAGTTCTTC.

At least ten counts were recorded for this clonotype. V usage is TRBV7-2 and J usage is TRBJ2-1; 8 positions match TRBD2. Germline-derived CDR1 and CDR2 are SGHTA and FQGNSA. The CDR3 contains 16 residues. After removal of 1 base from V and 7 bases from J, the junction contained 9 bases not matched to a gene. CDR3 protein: CASSLGEVAGRNEQFF. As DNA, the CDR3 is TGTGCCAGCAGCTTAGGGGAGGTAGCGGGGAGAAATGAGCAGTTCTTC.

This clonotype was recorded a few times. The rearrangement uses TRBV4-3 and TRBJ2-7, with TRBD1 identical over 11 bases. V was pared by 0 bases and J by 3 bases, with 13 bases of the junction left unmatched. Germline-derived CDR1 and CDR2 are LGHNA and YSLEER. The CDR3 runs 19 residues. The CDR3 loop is CASSQDRWRTGGMIYEQYF. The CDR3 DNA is TGCGCCAGCAGCCAAGATAGATGGCGGACAGGGGGCATGATCTACGAGCAGTACTTC.

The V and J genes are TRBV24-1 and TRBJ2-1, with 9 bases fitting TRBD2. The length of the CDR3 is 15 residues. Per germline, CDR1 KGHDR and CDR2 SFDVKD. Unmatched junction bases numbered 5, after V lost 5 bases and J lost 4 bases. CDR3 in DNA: TGTGCCACCAGTGGTTCTAGCGGGGAATACAATGAGCAGTTCTTC. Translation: CATSGSSGEYNEQFF.

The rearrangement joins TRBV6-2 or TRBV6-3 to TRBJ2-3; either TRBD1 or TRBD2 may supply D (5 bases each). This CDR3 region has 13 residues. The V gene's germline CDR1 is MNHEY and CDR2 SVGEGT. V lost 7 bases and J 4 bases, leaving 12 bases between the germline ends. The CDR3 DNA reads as TGTGCCAGCACCCGAGGGACCCCAGATACGCAGTATTTT. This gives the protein CASTRGTPDTQYF.

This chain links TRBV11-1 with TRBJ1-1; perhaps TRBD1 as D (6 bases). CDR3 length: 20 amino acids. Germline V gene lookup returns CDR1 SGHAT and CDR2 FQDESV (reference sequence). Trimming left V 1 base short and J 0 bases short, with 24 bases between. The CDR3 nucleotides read TGTGCCAGCAGCTTAGGAATTCAGACAGGCAGAGAGGGGTTGAACACTGAAGCTTTCTTT. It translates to CASSLGIQTGREGLNTEAFF.

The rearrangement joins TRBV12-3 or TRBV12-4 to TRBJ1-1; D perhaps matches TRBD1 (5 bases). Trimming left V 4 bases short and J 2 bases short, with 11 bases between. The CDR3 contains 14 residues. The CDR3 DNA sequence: TGTGCCAGCAGTTCCTCGGGGGTTAACACTGAAGCTTTCTTT. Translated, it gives CASSSSGVNTEAFF.

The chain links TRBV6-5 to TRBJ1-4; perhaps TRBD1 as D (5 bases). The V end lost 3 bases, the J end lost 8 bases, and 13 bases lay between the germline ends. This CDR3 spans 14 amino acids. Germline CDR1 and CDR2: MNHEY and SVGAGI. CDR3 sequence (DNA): TGTGCCAGCAGTTATGCGCAGGGAAACGAAAAACTGTTTTTT. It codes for CASSYAQGNEKLFF.

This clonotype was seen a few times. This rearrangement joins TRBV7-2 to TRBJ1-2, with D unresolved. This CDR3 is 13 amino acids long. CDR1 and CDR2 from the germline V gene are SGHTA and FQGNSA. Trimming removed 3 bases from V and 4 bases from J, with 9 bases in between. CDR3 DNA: TGTGCCAGCAGCTTGGAGGTACGCTATGGCTACACCTTC. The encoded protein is CASSLEVRYGYTF.

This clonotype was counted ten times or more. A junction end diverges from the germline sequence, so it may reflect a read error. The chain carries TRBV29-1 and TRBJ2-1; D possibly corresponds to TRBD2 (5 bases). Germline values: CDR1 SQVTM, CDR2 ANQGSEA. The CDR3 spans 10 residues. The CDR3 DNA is TGCAGCGTTGAAGATACGGGAAAGATCTTC. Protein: CSVEDTGKIF.

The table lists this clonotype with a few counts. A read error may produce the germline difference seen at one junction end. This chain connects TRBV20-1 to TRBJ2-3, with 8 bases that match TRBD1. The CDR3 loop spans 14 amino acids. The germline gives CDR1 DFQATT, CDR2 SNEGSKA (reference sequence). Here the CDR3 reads CSARGQGQPDTQYF. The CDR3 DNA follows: TGCAGTGCGAGAGGACAGGGCCAGCCAGATACGCAGTATTTT.